Below, 17 T cell receptor beta chains from the same sample are listed, as sequenced in a study of identical twins. TCRdb re-analysed the 5' RACE reads in MiXCR, keeping a single row per CDR3 protein. The sample holds hundreds of thousands of distinct CDR3 sequences, 10% to 15% seen once. A further study also used this sample, focusing on yellow fever vaccine responses in identical twins.

Sequenced sample: PBMCs. The receptors here all came from a woman between 18 and 30 years old in good health.

Only a few counts were recorded for this clonotype. This chain links TRBV7-9 with TRBJ2-3, with 7 bases identical to TRBD2. The germline CDR1 and CDR2 sequences are SEHNR and FQNEAQ (reference sequence). The CDR3 spans 15 residues. Germline trimming cut 8 bases from V and 4 bases from J; bases unmatched to any gene: 12. The CDR3 loop reads CASAGGERGPDTQYF. CDR3 nucleotides: TGTGCCAGCGCTGGGGGGGAAAGGGGCCCAGATACGCAGTATTTT.

The chain is built from TRBV29-1 and TRBJ1-1; perhaps TRBD1 as D (5 bases). The CDR3 is made up of 14 amino acids. Germline V gives CDR1 SQVTM, CDR2 ANQGSEA. V lost 1 base and J lost 1, with 10 bases in between. The CDR3 sequence is CSVEVGGRNTEAFF. Here the CDR3 DNA reads TGCAGCGTTGAAGTGGGGGGAAGGAACACTGAAGCTTTCTTT.

The chain links TRBV29-1 to TRBJ2-7, with 10 bases matching TRBD2. Germline values: CDR1 SQVTM, CDR2 ANQGSEA. The CDR3 runs to 15 residues. Losses at the gene ends were 3 bases for V and 4 bases for J; bases not matched to a gene: 9. The CDR3 loop is CSVDMEREGRYEQYF. The CDR3 DNA sequence: TGCAGCGTTGACATGGAGCGGGAGGGCAGGTACGAGCAGTACTTC.

This sequence joins TRBV4-1 and TRBJ1-1; no clear D gene. The CDR3 extends over 16 amino acids. With 4 bases removed from V and 3 bases from J, the gap between germline ends came to 18 bases. CDR1 and CDR2 from the germline V gene are MGHRA and YSYEKL. CDR3 in DNA: TGCGCCAGCAGCCCACAACAGCTAGGCAGTGACACTGAAGCTTTCTTT. It specifies CASSPQQLGSDTEAFF.

This clonotype came up a few times. DNA for the CDR3: TGCAGTGCGTGGGGAGTCGACACAGATACGCAGTATTTT. Amino acids: CSAWGVDTDTQYF. This chain joins TRBV20-1 and TRBJ2-3; possible D gene TRBD2, 5 bases. The germline V gene has CDR1 DFQATT and CDR2 SNEGSKA (reference sequence). The CDR3 length is 13 residues. V lost 6 bases, J lost 2 bases, and 12 bases lay in between.

This clonotype was observed many times. The J gene is TRBJ1-2, the V gene TRBV5-5; TRBD1 might be the D (5 bases). The germline V gene has CDR1 SGHKS and CDR2 YYEKEE (reference sequence). The length of the CDR3 is 14 residues. V dropped 5 bases and J dropped 3 bases, with 14 bases sitting between them. The CDR3 region has the DNA TGTGCCAGCAGTCGCGCTTGGGGGGACTATGGCTACACCTTC. Translated: CASSRAWGDYGYTF.

The sample holds a few counts of this clonotype. The chain couples TRBV3-1 to TRBJ2-1; tentative D call: TRBD2 (6 bases). The CDR3 runs to 14 residues. Germline V gene lookup returns CDR1 LGHDT and CDR2 YNNKEL (reference sequence). Trimming cost V 6 bases and J 5 bases, with 14 bases left between them. The CDR3 nucleotides read TGTGCCAGCAGGGCGGGACTCGATCACAATGAGCAGTTCTTC. Amino acid sequence: CASRAGLDHNEQFF.

V usage is TRBV6-5 and J usage is TRBJ2-7; weak D call: TRBD1 (5 bases). V was cut by 2 bases and J by 1 base, with 9 bases left in between. The length of the CDR3 is 14 residues. CDR1 and CDR2 (germline): MNHEY, SVGAGI. CDR3 region: CASSYADSSYEQYF. The CDR3, as DNA: TGTGCCAGCAGTTACGCAGACAGTTCCTACGAGCAGTACTTC.

There are a few counts of this clonotype. This chain uses TRBV12-3 or TRBV12-4 with TRBJ2-3; 8 nucleotides agree with TRBD1. V lost 3 bases and J lost 6; bases outside the gene matches: 2. This CDR3 has 13 residues. The CDR3 sequence: CASSFRGPDTQYF. The CDR3 region has the DNA TGTGCCAGCAGTTTCAGGGGGCCCGATACGCAGTATTTT.

This clonotype has ten or more counts. This chain connects TRBV20-1 to TRBJ2-5; TRBD2 matches at 10 bases. CDR1 and CDR2 from the germline V gene are DFQATT and SNEGSKA (reference sequence). The length of the CDR3 is 13 residues. The J segment lost 4 bases and the V segment lost 7 bases, leaving 6 bases of the junction unmatched. As DNA, the CDR3 is TGCAGTGGGGAGAAGCGGGAGGGAGAGACCCAGTACTTC. It yields the protein CSGEKREGETQYF.

V and J are TRBV18 and TRBJ2-5; perhaps TRBD1 as D (6 bases). This CDR3 is 14 amino acids long. Germline CDR1 is KGHSH and CDR2 is LQKENI. Between the trimmed V and J ends, which lost 2 bases and 3 bases, there was a span of 10 bases. This chain's CDR3 is CASSPEGVEETQYF. CDR3 nucleotides: TGTGCCAGCTCACCAGAGGGGGTCGAAGAGACCCAGTACTTC.

This clonotype was seen many times. V is TRBV29-1 and J is TRBJ1-2, with 7 bases fitting TRBD1. Looked up from germline, CDR1 is SQVTM and CDR2 is ANQGSEA. Losses at the gene ends were 0 bases for V and 4 bases for J; bases not matched to a gene: 5. CDR3 length: 14 residues. The DNA of the CDR3 is TGCAGCGTTGAAGAACAGGGGAATCCCTATGGCTACACCTTC. Translated, it gives CSVEEQGNPYGYTF.

The chain uses TRBV7-6 and TRBJ1-6; D is unclear. Trimming took off 5 bases at V and 7 bases at J, with 9 bases between the two ends. Germline V gives CDR1 SGHVS, CDR2 FNYEAQ. The CDR3 extends over 13 amino acids. CDR3 region: CASSPLTNSPLHF. The CDR3 nucleotides read TGTGCCAGCAGCCCACTAACAAATTCACCCCTCCACTTT. The variable domain in full, completed from reference TRBV7-6 and TRBJ1-6, reads GAGVSQSPRYKVTKRGQDVALRCDPISGHVSLYWYRQALGQGPEFLTYFNYEAQQDKSGLPNDRFSAERPEGSISTLTIQRTEQRDSAMYRCASSPLTNSPLHFGNGTRLTVT.

This clonotype was detected ten times or more. The rearrangement uses TRBV27 and TRBJ2-7; no clear D gene. The V end lost 5 bases, the J end lost 2 bases, and 10 bases lay between the germline ends. The germline V gene encodes CDR1 MNHEY and CDR2 SMNVEV (reference sequence). CDR3 size: 13 residues. This CDR3 is CASSPTKPYEQYF. In DNA, the CDR3 is TGTGCCAGCAGTCCTACGAAACCCTACGAGCAGTACTTC.

J is TRBJ1-5 and V is TRBV2, with D possibly being TRBD1 (5 bases). The CDR3 consists of 13 residues. Per germline, CDR1 SNHLY and CDR2 FYNNEI. Trimming left V 5 bases short and J 8 bases short, with 13 bases between. The CDR3, as DNA: TGTGCCAGCAGTTTAATCCCAGGGAAGCCCCAGCATTTT. It yields the protein CASSLIPGKPQHF.

This clonotype was counted a few times. The V call is TRBV28, the J call TRBJ2-3; unclear D gene. Germline values: CDR1 MDHEN, CDR2 SYDVKM. The CDR3 length is 13 residues. Trimming removed 5 bases at V and 5 bases at J, with 11 bases between. The CDR3 DNA reads as TGTGCCAGCAGTATCAACATTCGAGATACGCAGTATTTT. This encodes CASSINIRDTQYF. Complete variable domain (other parts from reference TRBV28 and TRBJ2-3): DVKVTQSSRYLVKRTGEKVFLECVQDMDHENMFWYRQDPGLGLRLIYFSYDVKMKEKGDIPEGYSVSREKKERFSLILESASTNQTSMYLCASSINIRDTQYFGPGTRLTVL.

In this sample, this clonotype turned up a few times. The chain joins TRBV20-1 to TRBJ2-7, with a weak D call TRBD1 (6 bases). Trimming left V 1 base short and J 6 bases short, with 13 bases between. CDR1 is DFQATT, CDR2 SNEGSKA, per germline (reference sequence). The CDR3 runs 13 residues. The CDR3 sequence: CSARGRGRGEQYF. The CDR3 bases are TGCAGTGCTAGAGGCAGGGGTAGGGGCGAGCAGTACTTC.